Shown below are 20 T cell receptor beta chains from a single sample sequenced in a study of cytomegalovirus exposure and HLA in healthy donors. The PCR contained 60 Vbeta and 13 Jbeta primers. Assay: immunoSEQ multiplex PCR; the TCRdb copy retains only in-frame clones and omits some. The data contain 210,000 or so clones, around 80% of them seen just once; the ten biggest clones take up around 2.9%. The sequenced material came from PBMCs. Receptors originate from a woman in her sixties or seventies in good health and CMV-seropositive.

The rearrangement links TRBV30 to TRBJ2-3; possibly TRBD2 for D (6 bases). The CDR3 sequence is 15 residues long. V was cut by 0 bases and J by 2 bases, with 12 bases left in between. Per germline, CDR1 GTSNPN and CDR2 SVGIG (reference sequence). The CDR3 loop is CAWSVLAGSTDTQYF. CDR3 nucleotides: TGTGCCTGGAGTGTACTTGCGGGGTCCACAGATACGCAGTATTTT.

The chain couples TRBV6-1 to TRBJ1-2; TRBD1 matches at 9 bases. The CDR3 consists of 15 residues. The junction had 11 bases not matched to a gene; V was cut back by 6 bases and J by 6 bases. CDR1 and CDR2 (germline): MNHNS, SASEGT. Here the CDR3 reads CASRVGTGRGDGYTF. In nucleotides, the CDR3 is TGTGCCAGCAGGGTGGGGACAGGGAGAGGGGATGGCTACACCTTC.

This rearrangement joins TRBV27 to TRBJ1-4, with D perhaps matching TRBD1 (6 bases). Trimming took 2 bases from V and 7 from J, leaving 8 bases between them. The CDR3 length is 13 residues. CDR1 and CDR2 from the germline V gene are MNHEY and SMNVEV (reference sequence). In nucleotides, the CDR3 is TGTGCCAGCAGTTTAAGAGGGGGTGAAAAACTGTTTTTT. Its protein is CASSLRGGEKLFF. Full variable domain (outside the CDR3, taken from reference TRBV27 and TRBJ1-4): EAQVTQNPRYLITVTGKKLTVTCSQNMNHEYMSWYRQDPGLGLRQIYYSMNVEVTDKGDVPEGYKVSRKEKRNFPLILESPSPNQTSLYFCASSLRGGEKLFFGSGTQLSVL.

This sequence joins TRBV5-1 and TRBJ1-1, with a possible D match to TRBD1 (5 bases). Germline V lookup: CDR1 SGHRS, CDR2 YFSETQ. This CDR3 comprises 13 residues. With 4 bases removed from V and 1 base from J, the gap between germline ends came to 8 bases. CDR3 amino acids: CASSDQGNTEAFF. The DNA of the CDR3 is TGCGCCAGCAGCGACCAGGGGAACACTGAAGCTTTCTTT.

The rearrangement joins TRBV6-5 to TRBJ1-2, with 7 positions matching TRBD1. V lost 6 bases and J lost 4; bases outside the gene matches: 8. CDR1 is MNHEY, CDR2 SVGAGI, per germline. This CDR3 spans 14 amino acids. This chain's CDR3 is CASRRGQFLYGYTF. The CDR3 bases are TGTGCCAGCAGACGGGGACAGTTCCTCTATGGCTACACCTTC.

The CDR3 region has the DNA TGTGCCTGGAGTGCTACGAGGAATCAGCCCCAGCATTTT. This translates into CAWSATRNQPQHF. The chain links TRBV30 to TRBJ1-5; no firm D call. Looked up from germline, CDR1 is GTSNPN and CDR2 is SVGIG (reference sequence). The CDR3 spans 13 residues. Trimming left V 1 base short and J 4 bases short, with 8 bases between.

This rearrangement joins TRBV6-1 to TRBJ1-5; 7 positions match TRBD1. Germline-derived CDR1 and CDR2 are MNHNS and SASEGT. V gave up 8 bases and J gave up 7 bases; unmatched junction bases: 8. The CDR3 consists of 13 residues. The CDR3 reads CASLETGSQPQHF. The CDR3 DNA follows: TGTGCCAGCTTAGAGACAGGGAGCCAGCCCCAGCATTTT.

The CDR3, as DNA: TGCGCCAGCAGCTCAGGGGGACTAGCGGAGGAGCAGTACTTC. Protein sequence: CASSSGGLAEEQYF. The rearrangement uses TRBV5-1 and TRBJ2-7, with TRBD2 matching 11 bases. V dropped 3 bases and J dropped 7; count of bases not matched to a gene: 6. The CDR3 is 14 amino acids. Looked up from germline, CDR1 is SGHRS and CDR2 is YFSETQ. The full variable domain, with the rest looked up from reference TRBV5-1 and TRBJ2-7, is KAGVTQTPRYLIKTRGQQVTLSCSPISGHRSVSWYQQTPGQGLQFLFEYFSETQRNKGNFPGRFSGRQFSNSRSEMNVSTLELGDSALYLCASSSGGLAEEQYFGPGTRLTVT.

This chain connects TRBV19 to TRBJ2-7, with 9 bases lining up with TRBD2. V gave up 4 bases and J gave up 1 base; unmatched junction bases: 11. This CDR3 comprises 17 residues. CDR1 and CDR2 from the germline V gene are LNHDA and SQIVND (reference sequence). The CDR3: CASSTSPGLASSYEQYF. The CDR3 bases are TGTGCCAGTAGTACCTCGCCCGGACTAGCGTCTTCCTACGAGCAGTACTTC.

The V and J genes are TRBV6-5 and TRBJ1-6, with D perhaps TRBD1 (5 bases). Trimming removed 0 bases from V and 6 bases from J, with 6 bases in between. The CDR3 is 14 residues long. CDR1 is MNHEY, CDR2 SVGAGI, per germline. CDR3 sequence reads: CASSYSGLNSPLHF. The CDR3 DNA sequence: TGTGCCAGCAGTTACTCGGGACTTAATTCACCCCTCCACTTT.

The rearrangement joins TRBV18 to TRBJ1-5; D gene ambiguous. Trimming cost V 5 bases and J 5 bases, with 16 bases left between them. The CDR3 extends over 15 amino acids. Germline loops: CDR1 KGHSH, CDR2 LQKENI. CDR3 loop: CASSGSLTVDQPQHF. The CDR3 nucleotides read TGTGCCAGCTCAGGATCTTTGACTGTAGATCAGCCCCAGCATTTT.

The chain recombines TRBV5-1 with TRBJ2-7; 7 bases are shared with TRBD1. Per germline, CDR1 SGHRS and CDR2 YFSETQ. Unmatched junction bases numbered 9, after V lost 5 bases and J lost 4 bases. This CDR3 is built from 14 residues. CDR3 region: CASRWQGDQYEQYF. CDR3 sequence (DNA): TGCGCCAGCAGATGGCAGGGGGATCAGTACGAGCAGTACTTC.

The genes are TRBV2 and TRBJ1-5; D is perhaps TRBD1 (6 bases). There are 13 residues in the CDR3. Germline CDR1 reads SNHLY; CDR2 reads FYNNEI. Trimming left V 8 bases short and J 4 bases short, with 12 bases between. CDR3 sequence (DNA): TGTGCCAGCCATGAGGACAGAAATCAGCCCCAGCATTTT. Residues: CASHEDRNQPQHF.

This sequence joins TRBV7-2 and TRBJ1-2; D not resolved. From germline, CDR1 is SGHTA and CDR2 FQGNSA. Trimming pared 4 bases from V and 8 bases from J, leaving 14 bases between. The CDR3 covers 13 residues. CDR3 DNA: TGTGCCAGCAGCTCAACAGCCGTTCGGGGCTACACCTTC. Its protein product is CASSSTAVRGYTF.

The genes are TRBV10-3 and TRBJ2-2; 11 bases line up with TRBD2. Germline V gives CDR1 ENHRY, CDR2 SYGVKD. CDR3 size: 16 residues. Trimming cost V 3 bases and J 6 bases; bases outside gene matches: 6. DNA for the CDR3: TGTGCCATCAGTGATTTAGCGGGGGGGCTGGCCGGGGAGCTGTTTTTT. Translation: CAISDLAGGLAGELFF.

CDR3 in amino acids: CSVEDRSKNRNTEAFF. CDR3 DNA: TGCAGCGTTGAAGATCGGTCTAAGAATCGGAACACTGAAGCTTTCTTT. The rearrangement links TRBV29-1 to TRBJ1-1; D not certain. V gave up 0 bases and J gave up 1 base, with 15 bases separating them. This CDR3 comprises 16 residues. CDR1 and CDR2 (germline): SQVTM, ANQGSEA.

This clone was counted a few times. V and J are TRBV5-1 and TRBJ2-1; unclear D gene. The germline V gene has CDR1 SGHRS and CDR2 YFSETQ. V shed 4 bases and J shed 0 bases, with 11 bases lying between them. This CDR3 contains 15 residues. The CDR3 spells CASSPTPSSYNEQFF. The CDR3 DNA follows: TGCGCCAGCAGCCCGACACCAAGCTCCTACAATGAGCAGTTCTTC.

This clone turned up a few times. The chain couples TRBV6-5 to TRBJ1-5; 7 positions match TRBD1. CDR1 MNHEY and CDR2 SVGAGI come from the germline V gene. Trimming took 6 bases from V and 0 from J; bases not matched to a gene: 2. The length of the CDR3 is 14 residues. In DNA, the CDR3 is TGTGCCAGCAGGGACAGGAGTAGCAATCAGCCCCAGCATTTT. It translates to CASRDRSSNQPQHF.

This chain links TRBV5-8 with TRBJ2-1, with D possibly being TRBD2 (7 bases). Germline loops: CDR1 SGHTS, CDR2 YDEGEE. Trimming stripped 1 base from V and 3 bases from J, with 11 bases between. CDR3 length: 15 residues. The CDR3: CASSLRGGRYNEQFF. The CDR3 DNA reads TGTGCCAGCAGCTTGAGGGGGGGACGCTACAATGAGCAGTTCTTC.

The chain has TRBV5-4 and TRBJ2-2, with D possibly being TRBD1 (5 bases). Germline V gene data show CDR1 as SGHNT and CDR2 as YYREEE (reference sequence). V was cut by 9 bases and J by 1 base, with 10 bases left in between. The CDR3 is 13 residues long. CDR3 DNA: TGTGCCAACACCGACAGGAACACCGGGGAGCTGTTTTTT. Amino acids: CANTDRNTGELFF.